The TCR beta chain under discussion was sequenced for a study of blood T cell repertoires in COVID-19. Study as a whole: Samples came from the United States, Italy and Spain, spanning acute and convalescent COVID-19. T cells, B-cell-depleted T cells, or PBMCs provided the cDNA or gDNA that served as material.

Original handling: Amplified reference gene primers provided the basis for estimating nucleated cell counts. Profiling relied on immunoSEQ multiplex PCR, and the TCRdb table lists in-frame clones only, not all of them. The V and J calls and clone size come from that table; D and trimming were worked out from the DNA. The sample records about 240,000 clones, around 90% being singletons. Looked up from germline, CDR1 is LGHDT and CDR2 is YNNKEL (reference sequence). Trimming took off 3 bases at V and 12 bases at J, with 15 bases between the two ends. The CDR3 has 14 amino acids. The gene calls are TRBV3-1 (or the pseudogene TRBV3-2) and TRBJ1-6, with D uncertain. This receptor was identified in a man in his 60s who had recovered from COVID-19. Sample: peripheral blood. The chain's CDR3 is CASSQERSNLPLHF. CDR3 sequence (DNA): TGTGCCAGCAGCCAGGAGAGGTCCAACCTACCCCTCCACTTT.